This T cell receptor (beta chain) was recorded in a study of blood T cell repertoires in COVID-19. Study details: Acute and convalescent COVID-19 samples came from the United States, Italy and Spain.

Trimming took 5 bases from V and 11 from J, leaving 21 bases between them. The CDR3 totals 14 residues. Germline lookup yields CDR1 LGHDT and CDR2 YNNKEL (reference sequence). Using immunoSEQ multiplex PCR, the repertoire was profiled, and TCRdb retains in-frame clones only, with some absent. Among under 250,000 clones listed, 65% to 90% were seen once. This clone was seen once. Sequenced material: peripheral blood. The V gene is TRBV3-1 (or the pseudogene TRBV3-2), the J gene TRBJ1-1; a possible D gene is TRBD1 (6 bases). The receptor was isolated from a man aged 50 to 60 with COVID-19, enrolled during active disease. The DNA of the CDR3 is TGTGCCAGCAGCAATCAGGGGCAGGGGCTACGGGCTTTCTTT. Protein: CASSNQGQGLRAFF.